This TCR beta chain was captured in a study of CD8+ T cells in alopecia areata. Study context: People stayed on tofacitinib for 6 to 18 months, then stopped the drug for 6 months. Study-level points and caveats: Normal-skin resident alphabeta T cells also appear among scalp sample sequences. Scalp clonality and expanded CD8+ clones among the top 100 fell significantly with tofacitinib.

With regard to this clone: Its antigen is still unknown.

Sequencing relied on a cDNA template that was reverse transcribed from extracted RNA. Method: immunoSEQ multiplex PCR; TCRdb's copy keeps in-frame clones and lacks some. The repertoire holds roughly 230,000 clones, with less than 45% as singletons. Germline CDR1 is SGHNT and CDR2 is YYREEE (reference sequence). Trimming removed 4 bases at V and 2 bases at J, with 14 bases between. The CDR3 extends over 15 amino acids. This sample's treatment: oral pan-JAK inhibitor, 5-10 mg twice daily. PBMCs yielded sorted CD4+ and CD8+ T cells. The sequenced sample was CD4+ T cells sorted from blood, obtained at approximately week 37, from a patient treated with tofacitinib. This sequence originates from a human donor with alopecia areata. V is TRBV5-4 and J is TRBJ2-3; D might be TRBD2 (5 bases). The CDR3 DNA sequence: TGTGCCAGCAGCATGGCAGGAGGCCCCACAGATACGCAGTATTTT. Its protein is CASSMAGGPTDTQYF.